The T cell receptor (beta chain) under discussion was sequenced for a study of identical twins. Study outcomes and limitations: For monozygotic twins, models underestimated out-of-frame TCR alpha sharing.

TCRdb re-called the 5' RACE reads through MiXCR, storing one row per CDR3 protein. The sample holds under 500,000 distinct CDR3 sequences, more than 13% seen once. CDR1 is SGHRS and CDR2 is YFSETQ in the germline V gene. The CDR3 consists of 15 residues. Trimming took off 0 bases at V and 6 bases at J, with 14 bases between the two ends. Details on this clonotype: Its target is not known.

These same records also appear under a second study, on yellow fever vaccine responses in identical twins.

This clonotype originated in a woman under 30 in good health. Sequencing used CD4+ T cells sorted from blood. This chain joins TRBV5-1 and TRBJ2-3; possibly TRBD1 for D (6 bases). The CDR3 reads CASSLELGAADTQYF. The CDR3 DNA sequence: TGCGCCAGCAGCTTGGAATTGGGGGCAGCCGATACGCAGTATTTT. Full variable domain (remainder filled in from reference TRBV5-1 and TRBJ2-3): KAGVTQTPRYLIKTRGQQVTLSCSPISGHRSVSWYQQTPGQGLQFLFEYFSETQRNKGNFPGRFSGRQFSNSRSEMNVSTLELGDSALYLCASSLELGAADTQYFGPGTRLTVL.